This T cell receptor beta chain derives from a study of blood T cell repertoires in COVID-19. Germline V gives CDR1 MDHEN, CDR2 SYDVKM. Trimming took off 5 bases at V and 0 bases at J, with 17 bases between the two ends. This CDR3 contains 17 residues. Original methodology: Scientists estimated how many nucleated cells there were by amplifying reference gene primers. The assay was immunoSEQ multiplex PCR, and TCRdb's table has in-frame clones only and misses some. V and J calls and clone size are given by that table; D and trimming were obtained from the DNA. Among roughly 130,000 clones listed, about 80% were seen once.

The sequenced sample consisted of peripheral blood. The TCR was taken from a man between 50 and 59 years old with acute or convalescent COVID-19. This sequence joins TRBV28 and TRBJ1-3; no clear D gene. The CDR3 DNA follows: TGTGCCAGCAGTCCCCTTGGAGTGTTGGGCTCTGGAAACACCATATATTTT. This gives the protein CASSPLGVLGSGNTIYF.